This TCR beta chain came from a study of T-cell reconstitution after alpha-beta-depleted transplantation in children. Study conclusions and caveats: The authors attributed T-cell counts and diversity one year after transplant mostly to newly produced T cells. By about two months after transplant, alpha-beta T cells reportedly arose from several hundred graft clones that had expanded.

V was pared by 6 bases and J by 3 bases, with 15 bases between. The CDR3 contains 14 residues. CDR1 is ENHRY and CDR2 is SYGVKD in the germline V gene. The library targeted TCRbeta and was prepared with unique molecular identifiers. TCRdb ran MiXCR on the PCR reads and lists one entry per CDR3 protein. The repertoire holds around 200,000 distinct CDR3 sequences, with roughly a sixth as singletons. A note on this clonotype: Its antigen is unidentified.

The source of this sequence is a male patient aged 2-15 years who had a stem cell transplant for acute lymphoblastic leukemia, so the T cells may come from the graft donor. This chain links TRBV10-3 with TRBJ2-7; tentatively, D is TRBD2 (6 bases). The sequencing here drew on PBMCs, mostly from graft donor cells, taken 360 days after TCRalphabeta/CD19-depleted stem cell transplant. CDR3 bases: TGTGCCATCAGCCCCGGGACTCTCAACTACGAGCAGTACTTC. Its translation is CAISPGTLNYEQYF.